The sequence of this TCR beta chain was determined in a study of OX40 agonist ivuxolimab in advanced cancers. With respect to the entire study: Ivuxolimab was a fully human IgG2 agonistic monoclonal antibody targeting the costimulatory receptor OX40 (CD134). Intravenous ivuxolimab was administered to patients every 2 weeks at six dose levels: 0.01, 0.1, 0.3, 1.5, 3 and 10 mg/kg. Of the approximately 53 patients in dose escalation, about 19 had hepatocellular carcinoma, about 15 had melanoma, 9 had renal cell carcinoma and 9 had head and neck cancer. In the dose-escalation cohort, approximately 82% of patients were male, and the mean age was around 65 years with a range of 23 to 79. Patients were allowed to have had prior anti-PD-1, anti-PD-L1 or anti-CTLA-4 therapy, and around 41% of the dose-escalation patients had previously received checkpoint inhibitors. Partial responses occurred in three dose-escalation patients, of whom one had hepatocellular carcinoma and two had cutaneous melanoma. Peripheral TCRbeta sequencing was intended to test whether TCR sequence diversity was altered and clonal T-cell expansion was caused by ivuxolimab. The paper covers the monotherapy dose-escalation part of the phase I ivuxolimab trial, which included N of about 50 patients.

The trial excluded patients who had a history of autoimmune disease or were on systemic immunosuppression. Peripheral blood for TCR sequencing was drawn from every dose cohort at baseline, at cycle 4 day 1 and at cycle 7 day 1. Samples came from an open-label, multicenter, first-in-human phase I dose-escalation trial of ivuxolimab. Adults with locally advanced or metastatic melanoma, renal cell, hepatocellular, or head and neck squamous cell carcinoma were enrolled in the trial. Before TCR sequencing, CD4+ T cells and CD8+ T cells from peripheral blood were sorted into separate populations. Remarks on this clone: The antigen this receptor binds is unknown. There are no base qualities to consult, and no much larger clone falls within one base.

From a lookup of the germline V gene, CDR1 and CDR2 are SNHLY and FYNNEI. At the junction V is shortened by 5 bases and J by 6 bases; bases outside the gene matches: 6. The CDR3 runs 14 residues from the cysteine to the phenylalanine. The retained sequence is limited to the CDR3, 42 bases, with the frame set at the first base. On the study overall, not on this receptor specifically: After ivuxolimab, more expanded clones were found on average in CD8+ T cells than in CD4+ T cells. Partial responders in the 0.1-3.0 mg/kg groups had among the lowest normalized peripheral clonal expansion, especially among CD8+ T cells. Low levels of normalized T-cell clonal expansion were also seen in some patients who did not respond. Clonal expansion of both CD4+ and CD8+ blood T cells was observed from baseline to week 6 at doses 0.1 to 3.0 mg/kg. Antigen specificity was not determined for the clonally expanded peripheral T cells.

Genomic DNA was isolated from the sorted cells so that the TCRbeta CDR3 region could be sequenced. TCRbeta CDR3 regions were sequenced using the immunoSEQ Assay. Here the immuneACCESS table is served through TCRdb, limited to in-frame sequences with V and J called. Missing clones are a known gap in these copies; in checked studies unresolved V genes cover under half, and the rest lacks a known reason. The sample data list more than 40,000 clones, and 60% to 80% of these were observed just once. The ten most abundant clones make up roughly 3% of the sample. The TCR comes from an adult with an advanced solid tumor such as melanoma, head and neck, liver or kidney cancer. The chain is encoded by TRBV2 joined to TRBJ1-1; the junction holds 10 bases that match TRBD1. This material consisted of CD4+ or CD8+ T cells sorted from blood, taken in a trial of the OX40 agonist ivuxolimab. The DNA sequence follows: TGTGCCAGCAGTAAGGACAGGGGGGGTCCTGAAGCTTTCTTT. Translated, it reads CASSKDRGGPEAFF.